This TCR beta chain came from a study of shared clonotypes between healthy human individuals. Overall study: Sampling drew on donors who were a couple of women and three men aged 18 to 49. Findings and limits, study-wide: Estimated clonotype richness was generally higher in naive than memory subsets.

Naive CD8 cells were CD45RO-negative, positively selected for CCR7, excluding terminally differentiated effector memory CD45RA+ cells. Several immunoSEQ plates received, in even portions, the genomic DNA of each subset. Generated by immunoSEQ multiplex PCR, the TCRdb table keeps only in-frame clones and is missing some. The data contain roughly 850,000 clones, 95% to 97% of them seen just once; the ten biggest clones take up about 0.25%. Of note for this clone: Antigen unknown.

The V and J ends lost 5 bases and 3 bases respectively, with 11 bases between them. Germline CDR1 is SGHAT and CDR2 is FQNNGV. The CDR3 has 13 amino acids. V usage is TRBV11-2 and J usage is TRBJ2-7, with TRBD1 as a possible D gene (5 bases). The TCR was taken from a man younger than 45 in good health. The sample consisted of naive CD8+ T cells sorted from blood. The CDR3 bases are TGTGCCAGCAGCGCAGGGTGGAACTACGAGCAGTACTTC. Amino acids: CASSAGWNYEQYF.